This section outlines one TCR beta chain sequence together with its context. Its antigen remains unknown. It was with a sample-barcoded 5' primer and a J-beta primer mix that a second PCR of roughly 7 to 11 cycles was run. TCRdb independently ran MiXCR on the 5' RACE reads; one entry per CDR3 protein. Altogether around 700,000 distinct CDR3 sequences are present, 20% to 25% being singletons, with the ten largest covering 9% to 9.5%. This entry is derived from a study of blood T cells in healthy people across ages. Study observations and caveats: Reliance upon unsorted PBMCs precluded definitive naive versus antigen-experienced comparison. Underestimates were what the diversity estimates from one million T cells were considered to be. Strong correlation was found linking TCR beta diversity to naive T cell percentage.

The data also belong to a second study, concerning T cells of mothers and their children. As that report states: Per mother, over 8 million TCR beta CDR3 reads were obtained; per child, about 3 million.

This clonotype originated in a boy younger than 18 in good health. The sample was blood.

CDR3 DNA sequence: TGCAGCGTCCCTGGGGTGGCGGGAGGGACAGATACGCAGTATTTT. Its protein is CSVPGVAGGTDTQYF. J is TRBJ2-3 and V is TRBV29-1; the match to TRBD2 covers 9 bases. V gave up 6 bases and J gave up 3 bases; unmatched junction bases: 10. The CDR3 contains 15 residues. The germline V gene has CDR1 SQVTM and CDR2 ANQGSEA.